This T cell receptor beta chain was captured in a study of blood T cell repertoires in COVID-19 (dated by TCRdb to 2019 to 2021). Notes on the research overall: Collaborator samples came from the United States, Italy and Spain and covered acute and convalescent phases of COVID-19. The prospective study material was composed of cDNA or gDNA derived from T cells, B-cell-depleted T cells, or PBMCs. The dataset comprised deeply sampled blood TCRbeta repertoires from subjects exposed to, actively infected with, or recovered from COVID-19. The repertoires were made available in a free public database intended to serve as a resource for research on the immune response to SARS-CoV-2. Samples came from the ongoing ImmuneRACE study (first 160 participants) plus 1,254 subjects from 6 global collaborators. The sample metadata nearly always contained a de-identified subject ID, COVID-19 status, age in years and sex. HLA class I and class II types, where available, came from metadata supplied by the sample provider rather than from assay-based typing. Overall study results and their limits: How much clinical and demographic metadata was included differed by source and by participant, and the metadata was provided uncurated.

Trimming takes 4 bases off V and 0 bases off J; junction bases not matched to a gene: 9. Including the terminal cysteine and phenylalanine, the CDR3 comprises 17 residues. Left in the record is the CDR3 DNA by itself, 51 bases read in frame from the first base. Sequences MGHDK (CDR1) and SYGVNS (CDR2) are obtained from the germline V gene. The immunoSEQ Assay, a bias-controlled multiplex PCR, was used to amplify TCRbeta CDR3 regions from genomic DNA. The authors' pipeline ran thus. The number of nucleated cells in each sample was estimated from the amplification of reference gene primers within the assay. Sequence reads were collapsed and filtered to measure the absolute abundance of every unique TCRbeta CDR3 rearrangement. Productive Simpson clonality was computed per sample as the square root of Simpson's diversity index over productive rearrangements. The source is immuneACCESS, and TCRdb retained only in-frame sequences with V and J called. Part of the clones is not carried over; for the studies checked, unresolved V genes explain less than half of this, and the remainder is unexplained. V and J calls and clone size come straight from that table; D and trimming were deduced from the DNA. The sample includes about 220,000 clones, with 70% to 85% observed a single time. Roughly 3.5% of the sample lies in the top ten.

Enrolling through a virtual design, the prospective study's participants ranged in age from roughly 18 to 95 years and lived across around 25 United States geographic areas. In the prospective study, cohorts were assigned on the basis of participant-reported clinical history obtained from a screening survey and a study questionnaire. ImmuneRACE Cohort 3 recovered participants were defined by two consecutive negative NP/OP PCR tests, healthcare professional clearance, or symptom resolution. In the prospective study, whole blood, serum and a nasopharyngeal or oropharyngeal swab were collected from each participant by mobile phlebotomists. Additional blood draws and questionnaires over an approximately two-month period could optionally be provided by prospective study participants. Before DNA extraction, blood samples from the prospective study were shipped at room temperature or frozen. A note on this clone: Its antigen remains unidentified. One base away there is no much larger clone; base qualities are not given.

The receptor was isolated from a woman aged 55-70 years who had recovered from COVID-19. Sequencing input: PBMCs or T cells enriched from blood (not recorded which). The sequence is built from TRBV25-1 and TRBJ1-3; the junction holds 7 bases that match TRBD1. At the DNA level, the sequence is TGTGCCAGCAGTGCCACTACAGGGGTCGACTCTGGAAACACCATATATTTT. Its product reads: CASSATTGVDSGNTIYF.